Below, one T cell receptor beta chain is given with its context. This table comes from immunoSEQ multiplex PCR, and its TCRdb copy is limited to in-frame clones, with some not included. Of 70,000 to 85,000 clones in the sample, over 70% were seen once. The data were taken from a study of blood T cell repertoires in COVID-19. The CDR3 spans 15 residues. Trimming removed 3 bases from V and 1 base from J; junction bases left unmatched: 2. Germline values: CDR1 WSHSY, CDR2 SAAADI. The chain combines TRBV10-2 with TRBJ1-5, with 8 bases lining up with TRBD1. The sequenced material came from peripheral blood. This sequence was found in a man at least 80 years old with active or convalescent COVID-19. This CDR3 reads CASSDRTGSNQPQHF. In DNA, the CDR3 is TGCGCCAGCAGTGACCGGACAGGGAGCAATCAGCCCCAGCATTTT.